The 27 T cell receptor beta chains below come from one sample, sequenced in a study of cytotoxic CD8 clonotypes in ibrutinib-treated CLL (dated by TCRdb to about 2021). The meaning of the sample's time point label: roughly 23 months on ibrutinib. Libraries were built with the immunoSEQ multiplex PCR assay. Held by TCRdb, this immuneACCESS table contains in-frame sequences only and omits some clones. Under half of the omission traces to an unresolved V gene where checked; the cause of the rest is unknown. The sample table shows more than 150,000 clones, and 72% are seen once. Of the sample, 10% to 15% falls within the top ten clones. Sequencing was performed on PBMCs, taken after 24 months of ibrutinib treatment. These receptors originate from a human donor with chronic lymphocytic leukemia.

This clone occurred once. The chain couples TRBV4-2 to TRBJ1-4; tentatively, D is TRBD1 (6 bases). The CDR3 extends over 16 amino acids. Trimming cost V 3 bases and J 8 bases, with 19 bases left between them. Germline V gene sequence: CDR1 LGHNA, CDR2 YNFKEQ. DNA of the CDR3: TGTGCCAGCAGCCAGCAGAGGGACACCATGCGAGAAAAACTGTTTTTT. Its protein product is CASSQQRDTMREKLFF.

The chain links TRBV5-5 to TRBJ2-1; TRBD2 matches at 13 bases. The CDR3 totals 17 residues. Germline V gene lookup returns CDR1 SGHKS and CDR2 YYEKEE (reference sequence). V was clipped by 4 bases and J by 4 bases; unmatched bases: 8. The CDR3 loop reads CASSQWTSGSAYNEQFF. CDR3 nucleotides: TGTGCCAGCAGCCAGTGGACTAGCGGGAGTGCATACAATGAGCAGTTCTTC.

The V and J genes are TRBV6-5 and TRBJ2-1; 8 nucleotides align to TRBD2. J gave up 4 bases and V 1 base, and 6 bases lay outside the gene matches. CDR1 MNHEY and CDR2 SVGAGI come from the germline V gene. The length of the CDR3 is 16 residues. The CDR3 loop is CASSYLSGSSYNEQFF. In nucleotides, the CDR3 is TGTGCCAGCAGTTACTTAAGCGGGAGTTCGTACAATGAGCAGTTCTTC.

This clone was counted a few times. The J gene is TRBJ1-2, the V gene TRBV2; D might be TRBD1 (5 bases). Trimming left V 4 bases short and J 7 bases short, with 13 bases between. The CDR3 sequence is 13 residues long. Germline CDR1 and CDR2: SNHLY and FYNNEI. The CDR3 is CASSGFQGLGYTF. In DNA, the CDR3 is TGTGCCAGCAGTGGATTTCAGGGACTTGGCTACACCTTC. The variable domain in full, with the rest retrieved from reference TRBV2 and TRBJ1-2, is EPEVTQTPSHQVTQMGQEVILRCVPISNHLYFYWYRQILGQKVEFLVSFYNNEISEKSEIFDDQFSVERPDGSNFTLKIRSTKLEDSAMYFCASSGFQGLGYTFGSGTRLTVV.

This sequence joins TRBV4-1 and TRBJ2-1; perhaps TRBD2 as D (7 bases). V lost 4 bases, J lost 3 bases, and 13 bases lay in between. CDR1 and CDR2 (germline): MGHRA, YSYEKL. The CDR3 sequence is 15 residues long. In DNA, the CDR3 is TGCGCCAGCAGCCTCGGCGGGGGCTACTACAATGAGCAGTTCTTC. Its translation is CASSLGGGYYNEQFF.

The rearrangement uses TRBV10-3 and TRBJ1-5, with TRBD1 as a possible D gene (6 bases). V was pared by 7 bases and J by 7 bases, with 17 bases between. The CDR3 runs 14 residues. Per the germline V gene, CDR1 is ENHRY and CDR2 is SYGVKD. The CDR3 sequence is CAIMREGQGQPQHF. CDR3 nucleotides: TGTGCCATCATGAGGGAGGGACAAGGACAGCCCCAGCATTTT.

V and J are TRBV2 and TRBJ1-1; D is unresolved. The length of the CDR3 is 13 residues. Germline values: CDR1 SNHLY, CDR2 FYNNEI. V lost 7 bases and J lost 5, with 14 bases in between. The CDR3 nucleotides are TGTGCCAGCAAAATAGCAGAAAGAACTGAAGCTTTCTTT. Protein sequence: CASKIAERTEAFF. Full variable domain (outside the CDR3, taken from reference TRBV2 and TRBJ1-1): EPEVTQTPSHQVTQMGQEVILRCVPISNHLYFYWYRQILGQKVEFLVSFYNNEISEKSEIFDDQFSVERPDGSNFTLKIRSTKLEDSAMYFCASKIAERTEAFFGQGTRLTVV.

The rearrangement joins TRBV7-9 to TRBJ2-1; 8 bases line up with TRBD1. The germline V gene has CDR1 SEHNR and CDR2 FQNEAQ (reference sequence). This CDR3 spans 17 amino acids. V lost 2 bases, J lost 8 bases, and 14 bases stayed unmatched. CDR3 residues: CASSLWADRVVGDEQFF. The DNA of the CDR3 is TGTGCCAGCAGCTTATGGGCGGACAGGGTAGTTGGCGATGAGCAGTTCTTC.

This clone occurred a few times. The rearrangement uses TRBV5-1 and TRBJ1-1; D is uncertain. Trimming removed 0 bases from V and 0 bases from J, with 3 bases in between. The germline gives CDR1 SGHRS, CDR2 YFSETQ. The CDR3 extends over 13 amino acids. CDR3 residues: CASSLELNTEAFF. The CDR3 nucleotides are TGCGCCAGCAGCTTGGAATTGAACACTGAAGCTTTCTTT.

The chain carries TRBV6-6 and TRBJ2-5; D is perhaps TRBD2 (6 bases). Germline CDR1 and CDR2: MNHNY and SVGAGI (reference sequence). The V and J ends lost 9 bases and 1 base respectively, with 12 bases between them. The CDR3 sequence is 13 residues long. In nucleotides, the CDR3 is TGTGCCAGTCTGCGGGACTTCCAAGAGACCCAGTACTTC. Protein: CASLRDFQETQYF.

V gene TRBV7-9 combines with J gene TRBJ2-7; 10 bases map to TRBD1. V was pared by 4 bases and J by 4 bases, with 4 bases of the junction left unmatched. Germline loops: CDR1 SEHNR, CDR2 FQNEAQ (reference sequence). The CDR3 is made up of 14 amino acids. CDR3 sequence: CASSSWDRGYEQYF. The CDR3 region has the DNA TGTGCCAGCAGCTCCTGGGACAGGGGTTACGAGCAGTACTTC. The whole variable domain, remainder taken from reference TRBV7-9 and TRBJ2-7, is DTGVSQNPRHKITKRGQNVTFRCDPISEHNRLYWYRQTLGQGPEFLTYFQNEAQLEKSRLLSDRFSAERPKGSFSTLEIQRTEQGDSAMYLCASSSWDRGYEQYFGPGTRLTVT.

The chain uses TRBV7-7 and TRBJ2-1; possible D gene TRBD2, 6 bases. This CDR3 is built from 16 residues. From germline, CDR1 is SSHAT and CDR2 FNYEAQ (reference sequence). V lost 2 bases, J lost 0 bases, and 11 bases lay in between. DNA of the CDR3: TGTGCCAGCAGCTTAACTAGCAGTAGCTCCTACAATGAGCAGTTCTTC. Its translation is CASSLTSSSSYNEQFF.

This clone showed up just once. This chain joins TRBV5-4 and TRBJ2-1, with 10 bases lining up with TRBD2. This CDR3 has 17 residues. The germline V gene encodes CDR1 SGHNT and CDR2 YYREEE (reference sequence). Trimming removed 4 bases from V and 7 bases from J; junction bases left unmatched: 14. The CDR3 protein is CASSQGAGGLGGNEQFF. CDR3 DNA: TGTGCCAGCAGCCAGGGAGCGGGAGGGCTTGGGGGAAATGAGCAGTTCTTC.

The V gene is TRBV30, the J gene TRBJ1-1; no reliable D call. The CDR3 totals 13 residues. CDR1 GTSNPN and CDR2 SVGIG come from the germline V gene (reference sequence). V was clipped by 2 bases and J by 4 bases, with 11 bases between them. The CDR3, as DNA: TGTGCCTGGAGTTTACTTTTGGGCACTGAAGCTTTCTTT. The encoded protein is CAWSLLLGTEAFF. The full variable domain, in which reference TRBV30 and TRBJ1-1 provide the parts outside the CDR3, is SQTIHQWPATLVQPVGSPLSLECTVEGTSNPNLYWYRQAAGRGLQLLFYSVGIGQISSEVPQNLSASRPQDRQFILSSKKLLLSDSGFYLCAWSLLLGTEAFFGQGTRLTVV.

The chain links TRBV7-9 to TRBJ1-1; 7 bases are shared with TRBD1. After removal of 6 bases from V and 3 bases from J, the junction contained 16 bases not matched to a gene. The CDR3 runs 17 residues. Germline V gene sequence: CDR1 SEHNR, CDR2 FQNEAQ (reference sequence). In DNA form, the CDR3 reads TGTGCCAGCAGACGAACATTTCGGACAGGTGGAGACACTGAAGCTTTCTTT. It translates to CASRRTFRTGGDTEAFF.

The V gene is TRBV7-8, the J gene TRBJ2-3; D gene ambiguous. The CDR3 has 12 residues. V dropped 5 bases and J dropped 6 bases, with 9 bases sitting between them. The germline V gene encodes CDR1 SGHVS and CDR2 FQNEAQ. The CDR3 loop reads CASSKRADTQYF. CDR3 coding DNA: TGTGCCAGCAGCAAGAGAGCGGATACGCAGTATTTT.

The gene calls are TRBV2 and TRBJ2-7; 7 bases map to TRBD1. Germline values: CDR1 SNHLY, CDR2 FYNNEI. The CDR3 runs 14 residues. V dropped 1 base and J dropped 3; count of bases not matched to a gene: 3. In nucleotides, the CDR3 is TGTGCCAGCAGTGAAGTGTACAGGGGCTACGAGCAGTACTTC. It is translated as CASSEVYRGYEQYF.

Only one count was recorded for this clone. The V and J genes are TRBV7-2 and TRBJ2-5; D ambiguous. Trimming cost V 5 bases and J 5 bases, with 12 bases left between them. CDR3 size: 13 residues. From germline, CDR1 is SGHTA and CDR2 FQGNSA. The CDR3 DNA follows: TGTGCCAGCAGCAATGCGGTTGGGGAGACCCAGTACTTC. Its protein is CASSNAVGETQYF.

The chain employs TRBV6-5 and TRBJ1-1; 7 positions agree with TRBD1. This CDR3 is 14 amino acids long. CDR1 is MNHEY, CDR2 SVGAGI, per germline. Losses at the gene ends were 4 bases for V and 3 bases for J; bases not matched to a gene: 5. CDR3 in amino acids: CASSSDREDTEAFF. CDR3 nucleotides: TGTGCCAGCAGTTCCGACAGGGAGGACACTGAAGCTTTCTTT.

The chain carries TRBV2 and TRBJ1-5, with D uncertain. The V gene lost 2 bases and the J gene lost 3 bases, with 8 bases spanning the gap. Germline CDR1 reads SNHLY; CDR2 reads FYNNEI. The CDR3 contains 14 residues. The CDR3 DNA follows: TGTGCCAGCAGTGAAACGAACTACAATCAGCCCCAGCATTTT. Its translation is CASSETNYNQPQHF.

The rearrangement joins TRBV28 to TRBJ2-5; TRBD1 matches 8 bases. Per germline, CDR1 MDHEN and CDR2 SYDVKM. This CDR3 is built from 15 residues. V gave up 6 bases and J gave up 2 bases; unmatched junction bases: 8. The CDR3 protein is CASRSGTGGQETQYF. CDR3 sequence (DNA): TGTGCCAGCAGATCCGGGACAGGAGGGCAAGAGACCCAGTACTTC. Looking up the rest from reference TRBV28 and TRBJ2-5 gives the full variable domain: DVKVTQSSRYLVKRTGEKVFLECVQDMDHENMFWYRQDPGLGLRLIYFSYDVKMKEKGDIPEGYSVSREKKERFSLILESASTNQTSMYLCASRSGTGGQETQYFGPGTRLLVL.

The rearrangement links TRBV30 to TRBJ1-4; TRBD1 agrees at 7 bases. This CDR3 region has 14 residues. V was pared by 2 bases and J by 8 bases, with 8 bases of the junction left unmatched. The germline V gene encodes CDR1 GTSNPN and CDR2 SVGIG (reference sequence). Here the CDR3 DNA reads TGTGCCTGGAGTAACCGGGACAGAGGCGAAAAACTGTTTTTT. Translating it yields CAWSNRDRGEKLFF.

This chain joins TRBV2 and TRBJ1-1; weak D call: TRBD1 (5 bases). This CDR3 has 15 amino acids. The germline CDR1 and CDR2 sequences are SNHLY and FYNNEI. V was clipped by 2 bases and J by 1 base, with 11 bases between them. The CDR3 DNA sequence: TGTGCCAGCAGTGAATACGGGACGGGGAACACTGAAGCTTTCTTT. Protein: CASSEYGTGNTEAFF.

The chain carries TRBV6-7 and TRBJ1-4; D is uncertain. TRBV6-7 is reported as an ORF; its role is uncertain. The V end was cut by 6 bases, the J end by 7 bases, with 9 bases between. The CDR3 consists of 12 residues. The CDR3 bases are TGTGCCAGCAGACTGTCGGGTGAAAAACTGTTTTTT. The encoded protein is CASRLSGEKLFF.

The CDR3 DNA is TGTGCCAGCATTGTTGATGTAACTCACCACGAGCAGTACTTC. This encodes CASIVDVTHHEQYF. The J gene is TRBJ2-7, the V gene TRBV2; D not resolved. Germline loops: CDR1 SNHLY, CDR2 FYNNEI. This CDR3 region has 14 residues. Trimming took 7 bases from V and 5 from J, leaving 18 bases between them.

The CDR3 is CASSVGGQRNGYTF. The CDR3 DNA reads TGTGCCAGCAGCGTAGGGGGACAAAGGAATGGCTACACCTTC. This chain links TRBV9 with TRBJ1-2; maybe TRBD1 (6 bases). Germline CDR1 and CDR2: SGDLS and YYNGEE. The V end was cut by 0 bases, the J end by 6 bases, with 12 bases between. There are 14 residues in the CDR3.

The V call is TRBV15, the J call TRBJ2-3; D ambiguous. The germline CDR1 and CDR2 sequences are LNHNV and YYDKDF (reference sequence). V was cut by 8 bases and J by 2 bases, with 14 bases left in between. This CDR3 is 14 amino acids long. In nucleotides, the CDR3 is TGTGCCACCGAGTCGGACCTTTACACAGATACGCAGTATTTT. Translation gives CATESDLYTDTQYF.